This T cell receptor (beta chain) was found in a study of yellow fever vaccine responses in identical twins. One entry per CDR3 protein, called by TCRdb with MiXCR from the RT-PCR reads. This table has approximately 32,000 distinct CDR3 sequences, 50% to 75% appearing once. Trimming left V 3 bases short and J 2 bases short, with 11 bases between. CDR3 length: 15 residues. On this clonotype: Its target is not known.

General study findings and limits: Convergence reportedly seemed to mark part of the twins' vaccine T cell response, with personalization marking the rest.

The TCR sequence derives from a woman aged 18-35 years who received the yellow fever vaccine. J is TRBJ1-5 and V is TRBV12-3 or TRBV12-4, with no clear D. The starting material was T cells from blood (PBMCs), unsorted or a sorted subset (not recorded which), obtained before or after yellow fever vaccination (not recorded which). CDR3 sequence: CASSFGGYGNQPQHF. As DNA, the CDR3 is TGTGCCAGCAGTTTCGGAGGGTACGGCAATCAGCCCCAGCATTTT.